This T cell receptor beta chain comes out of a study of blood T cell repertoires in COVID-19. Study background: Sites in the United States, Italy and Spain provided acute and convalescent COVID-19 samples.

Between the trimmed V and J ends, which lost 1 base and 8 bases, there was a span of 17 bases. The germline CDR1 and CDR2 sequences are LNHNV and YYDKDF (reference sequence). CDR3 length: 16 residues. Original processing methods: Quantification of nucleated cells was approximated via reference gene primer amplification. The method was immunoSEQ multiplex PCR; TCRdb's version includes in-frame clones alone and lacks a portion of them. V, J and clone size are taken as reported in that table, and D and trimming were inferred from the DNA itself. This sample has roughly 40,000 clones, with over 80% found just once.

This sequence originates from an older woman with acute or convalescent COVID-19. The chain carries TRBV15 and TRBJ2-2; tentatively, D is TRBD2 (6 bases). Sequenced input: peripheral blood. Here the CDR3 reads CATSRAPGLWGGELFF. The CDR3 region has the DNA TGTGCCACCAGCAGAGCCCCGGGACTCTGGGGTGGGGAGCTGTTTTTT. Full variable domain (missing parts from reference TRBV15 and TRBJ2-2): DAMVIQNPRYQVTQFGKPVTLSCSQTLNHNVMYWYQQKSSQAPKLLFHYYDKDFNNEADTPDNFQSRRPNTSFCFLDIRSPGLGDTAMYLCATSRAPGLWGGELFFGEGSRLTVL.